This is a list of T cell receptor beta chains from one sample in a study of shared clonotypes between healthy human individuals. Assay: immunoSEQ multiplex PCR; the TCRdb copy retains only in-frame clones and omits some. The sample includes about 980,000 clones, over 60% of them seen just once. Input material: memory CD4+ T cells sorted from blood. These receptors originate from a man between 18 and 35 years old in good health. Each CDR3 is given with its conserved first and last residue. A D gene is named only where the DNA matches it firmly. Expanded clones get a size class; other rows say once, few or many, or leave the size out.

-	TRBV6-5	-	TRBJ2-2	CASSSTSNTGELFF	TGTGCCAGCAGTTCAACTTCGAACACCGGGGAGCTGTTTTTT
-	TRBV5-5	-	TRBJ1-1	CASSSYGGNTEAFF	TGTGCCAGCAGCTCCTACGGGGGAAACACTGAAGCTTTCTTT
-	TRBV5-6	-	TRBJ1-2	CASSTGTEYYGYTF	TGTGCCAGCAGCACCGGGACCGAGTATTATGGCTACACCTTC
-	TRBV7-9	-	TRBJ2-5	CASSSWETQYF	TGTGCCAGCAGCTCCTGGGAGACCCAGTACTTC
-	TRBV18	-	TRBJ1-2	CASSPSTVTITNYGYTF	TGTGCCAGCTCACCCTCGACCGTGACTATTACTAACTATGGCTACACCTTC
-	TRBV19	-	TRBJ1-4	CASKQEPRNEKLFF	TGTGCCAGTAAACAGGAGCCGCGCAATGAAAAACTGTTTTTT
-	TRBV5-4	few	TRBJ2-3	CASSRTRGASTDTQYF	TGTGCCAGCAGCCGGACTAGGGGGGCTAGCACAGATACGCAGTATTTT
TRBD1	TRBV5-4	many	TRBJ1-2	CASSLTGVGGYTF	TGTGCCAGCAGCCTCACAGGGGTTGGGGGCTACACCTTC
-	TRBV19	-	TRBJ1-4	CASSILGAGKFEEKLFF	TGTGCCAGTAGTATTCTGGGGGCAGGGAAGTTTGAAGAAAAACTGTTTTTT
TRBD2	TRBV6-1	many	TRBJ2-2	CASSELAGGFGELFF	TGTGCCAGCAGTGAGCTAGCGGGGGGATTCGGGGAGCTGTTTTTT
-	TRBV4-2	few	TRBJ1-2	CASSPEGTGINYGYTF	TGTGCCAGCAGCCCTGAGGGTACGGGGATCAACTATGGCTACACCTTC
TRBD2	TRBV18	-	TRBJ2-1	CASSPTAGGYREQFF	TGTGCCAGCTCACCAACGGCGGGAGGGTACAGAGAGCAGTTCTTC
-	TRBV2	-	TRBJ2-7	CASGRGVSSYEQYF	TGTGCGAGCGGGCGCGGGGTTAGCTCCTACGAGCAGTACTTC
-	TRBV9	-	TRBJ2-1	CASSVEGFSYNEQFF	TGTGCCAGCAGCGTAGAGGGTTTTTCCTACAATGAGCAGTTCTTC
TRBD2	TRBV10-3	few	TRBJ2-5	CAISRTSEQETQYF	TGTGCCATCAGTCGAACTAGCGAGCAAGAGACCCAGTACTTC
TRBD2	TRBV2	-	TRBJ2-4	CATLAGVRNIQYF	TGTGCCACTCTAGCGGGAGTTAGAAACATTCAGTACTTC
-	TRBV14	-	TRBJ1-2	CASSQVPAPNYGYTF	TGTGCCAGCAGCCAAGTCCCAGCTCCTAACTATGGCTACACCTTC
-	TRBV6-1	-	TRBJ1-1	CASSAGRNTEAFF	TGTGCCAGCAGTGCCGGTAGGAACACTGAAGCTTTCTTT
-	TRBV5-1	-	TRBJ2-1	CASSFGAGYPDNEQFF	-
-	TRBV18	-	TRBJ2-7	CASSLSGAGEQYF	TGTGCCAGCTCACTATCCGGGGCGGGCGAGCAGTACTTC
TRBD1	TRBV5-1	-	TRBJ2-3	CASSLEFQGAKDTQYF	TGCGCCAGCAGCTTGGAGTTCCAGGGGGCTAAAGATACGCAGTATTTT
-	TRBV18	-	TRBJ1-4	CASSPDQTTNEKLFF	TGTGCCAGCTCACCCGATCAGACAACTAATGAAAAACTGTTTTTT
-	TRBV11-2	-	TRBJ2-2	CASSSGLSMNTGELFF	TGTGCCAGCAGCTCGGGACTTTCCATGAACACCGGGGAGCTGTTTTTT
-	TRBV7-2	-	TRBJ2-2	CASKAMAGTNTGELFF	TGTGCCAGTAAAGCCATGGCGGGTACGAACACCGGGGAGCTGTTTTTT
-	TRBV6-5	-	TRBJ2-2	CASSYALAITGELFF	TGTGCCAGCAGTTACGCCCTAGCGATCACCGGGGAGCTGTTTTTT
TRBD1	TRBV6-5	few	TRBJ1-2	CASSYQGGGFNYGYTF	TGTGCCAGCAGTTACCAGGGGGGGGGCTTCAACTATGGCTACACCTTC
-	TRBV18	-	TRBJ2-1	CASSAESSYNEQFF	TGTGCCAGCTCAGCCGAAAGCTCCTACAATGAGCAGTTCTTC
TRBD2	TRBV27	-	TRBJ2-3	CASSWAKLAGATDTQYF	TGTGCCAGCAGTTGGGCCAAACTAGCGGGGGCCACAGATACGCAGTATTTT
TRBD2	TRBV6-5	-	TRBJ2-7	CASSAGLDYYEQYF	TGTGCCAGCAGTGCGGGACTAGACTACTACGAGCAGTACTTC
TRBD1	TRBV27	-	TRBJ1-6	CASRGQDYNSPLHF	TGTGCCAGCAGAGGACAGGACTATAATTCACCCCTCCACTTT
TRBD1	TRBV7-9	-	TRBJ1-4	CASSFARGDEKLFF	TGTGCCAGCAGCTTTGCCAGGGGGGATGAAAAACTGTTTTTT
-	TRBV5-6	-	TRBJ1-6	CASSLIRVNNSPLHF	TGTGCCAGCAGCTTAATCAGGGTGAACAATTCACCCCTCCACTTT
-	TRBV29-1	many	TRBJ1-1	CSGTGHLNTEAFF	TGCAGCGGGACGGGACATTTGAACACTGAAGCTTTCTTT
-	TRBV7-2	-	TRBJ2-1	CASGQYNEQFF	TGTGCCAGCGGGCAGTACAATGAGCAGTTCTTC
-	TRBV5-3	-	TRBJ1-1	CARSLDLNTEAFF	TGTGCCAGAAGCTTGGACCTTAACACTGAAGCTTTCTTT
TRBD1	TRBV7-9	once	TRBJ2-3	CASSVGQGFADTQYF	TGTGCCAGCAGCGTGGGACAGGGCTTCGCAGATACGCAGTATTTT
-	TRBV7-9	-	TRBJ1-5	CASSPEPSNQPQHF	TGTGCCAGCAGCCCCGAGCCTAGCAATCAGCCCCAGCATTTT
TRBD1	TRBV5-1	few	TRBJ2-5	CASSLPGQGDETQYF	TGCGCCAGCAGCTTACCGGGACAGGGAGATGAGACCCAGTACTTC
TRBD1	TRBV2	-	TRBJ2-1	CASTRDRGLDEQFF	TGTGCCAGCACCCGGGACAGGGGGCTCGATGAGCAGTTCTTC
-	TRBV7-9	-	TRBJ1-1	CASSLGRGGSPMNTEAFF	TGTGCCAGCAGCTTAGGGCGTGGGGGGTCCCCTATGAACACTGAAGCTTTCTTT
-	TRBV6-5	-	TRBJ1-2	CASSYSASSYGYTF	TGTGCCAGCAGTTACTCGGCCAGCTCCTATGGCTACACCTTC